This is a list of T cell receptor beta chains from one sample in a study of T-cell reconstitution after alpha-beta-depleted transplantation in children. In TCRdb, the PCR reads were re-called with MiXCR into one record per CDR3 protein. This sample has about 980,000 distinct CDR3 sequences, with roughly 29% found just once. The sample in question was PBMCs, mostly from graft donor cells, obtained 360 days after TCRalphabeta/CD19-depleted stem cell transplant. These receptors came from a boy under two years old who had a stem cell transplant for SCID, so the T cells may come from the graft donor. The CDR3 runs from the conserved cysteine through the conserved F or W. A D gene is named only where the DNA matches it firmly. Some rows mark clone size as missing; the rest say once, few, many or name a class of expanded clone.

V gene	clone size	D gene	J gene	CDR3 DNA	CDR3 protein
TRBV18	NA	NA	TRBJ1-3	TGTGCCAGCTCACCGGAGGACTTCCGGGGAAACACCATATATTTT	CASSPEDFRGNTIYF
TRBV7-3	NA	NA	TRBJ1-1	TGTGCCAGCAGCCCCGGACGGTTGAGCACTGAAGCTTTCTTT	CASSPGRLSTEAFF
TRBV12-3/TRBV12-4	few	NA	TRBJ2-6	TGTGCCAGCTGCGAACACCTGGGGGGGCCAACTTTAACCGGGGCCAACGTCCTGACTTTC	CASCEHLGGPTLTGANVLTF
TRBV2	few	TRBD1	TRBJ2-3	TGTGCCAGCAGTGAAGGGACAGGGGGTTGGGCAGATACGCAGTATTTT	CASSEGTGGWADTQYF
TRBV10-3	NA	TRBD2	TRBJ2-5	TGTGCCATCAGTGAGCCACCGGGTCGGCGGGGGGAGACCCAGTACTTC	CAISEPPGRRGETQYF
TRBV7-9	NA	NA	TRBJ2-3	TGTGCCAGCGGGGGAAGCCGGGGCGGCACAGATACGCAGTATTTT	CASGGSRGGTDTQYF
TRBV20-1	few	NA	TRBJ1-3	TGCAGTGCTAGAGATTCAGACGGCTCTGGAAACACCATATATTTT	CSARDSDGSGNTIYF
TRBV6-5	few	TRBD2	TRBJ2-3	TGTGCCAGCAGTTACGGGATGCGGGGGGCTCTGGGTCATACGCAGTATTTT	CASSYGMRGALGHTQYF
TRBV18	NA	NA	TRBJ2-3	TGTGCCAGCTCACCGATACGTATCTCGGACAGATCGGATACGCAGTATTTT	CASSPIRISDRSDTQYF
TRBV5-1	few	NA	TRBJ2-1	TGCGCCAGCAGGGAAAGTTACAATGAGCAGTTCTTC	CASRESYNEQFF
TRBV20-1	NA	NA	TRBJ2-3	TGCAGTGCTTTTCTTTGGCGGGGCCTACACACAGATACGCAGTATTTT	CSAFLWRGLHTDTQYF
TRBV5-8	NA	NA	TRBJ2-2	TGTGCCAGCAGCTTGGCCAGGGGATCTATCTCCGGGGAGCTGTTTTTT	CASSLARGSISGELFF
TRBV4-3	NA	NA	TRBJ1-4	TGCGCCAGCAGCCAAGGGGCGGTCAGAAAAACTAAACTGTTTTTT	CASSQGAVRKTKLFF
TRBV12-5	NA	NA	TRBJ2-7	TGTGCTAGTGGTCCCTCTCAGACCTCCTACGAGCAGTACTTC	CASGPSQTSYEQYF
TRBV20-1	NA	NA	TRBJ2-1	TGCAGTGCTAGAGGTCCGCGCGACGTCAATGAGCAGTTCTTC	CSARGPRDVNEQFF
TRBV28	NA	NA	TRBJ2-7	TGTGCCAGCTACGCCCGGGGGTTCCCCTACGAGCAGTACTTC	CASYARGFPYEQYF
TRBV7-9	few	NA	TRBJ1-4	TGTGCCAGCAGCTTAGCCACCGGTTCCAGGGTCGAAAAACTGTTTTTT	CASSLATGSRVEKLFF
TRBV4-1	few	NA	TRBJ2-1	TGCGCCAGCAGCCAAGATGTCGCGGAGGGGGCGGTGCAGTTCTTC	CASSQDVAEGAVQFF
TRBV2	NA	NA	TRBJ1-6	TGTGCCAGCAGTGATCAGGGCCCCTATAATTCACCCCTCCACTTT	CASSDQGPYNSPLHF
TRBV3-1	few	TRBD1	TRBJ2-5	TGTGCCAGCAGCCAAGGACAGGGACAAGGGGAGACCCAGTACTTC	CASSQGQGQGETQYF
TRBV5-6	few	NA	TRBJ2-7	TGTGCCAGCAGCTTGGGAGGGACGGAATCCTACGAGCAGTACTTC	CASSLGGTESYEQYF
TRBV12-5	few	NA	TRBJ2-1	TGTGCTAGTGCCGGTAGCGGCAATGAGCAGTTCTTC	CASAGSGNEQFF
TRBV5-1	few	TRBD2	TRBJ2-1	TGCGCCAGCAGCCCTAGGGCCCTAGCGGATAAGGGCGCGCTGGGTGAGCAGTTCTTC	CASSPRALADKGALGEQFF